The present TCR beta chain was sequenced within a study of patients and donors after allogeneic stem cell transplantation. This clonotype showed up just a few times. TCRdb re-called the RT-PCR reads with MiXCR, one entry per CDR3 protein. Of 110,000 or so distinct CDR3 sequences detected, approximately 40% appear once; the ten largest clones hold around 30%. The CDR3 covers 15 residues. The V and J ends lost 5 bases and 6 bases, in that order; junction bases with no gene match: 10. Germline CDR1 reads DFQATT; CDR2 reads SNEGSKA (reference sequence). This TCR derives from a human donor who was either an allogeneic HSCT recipient or a stem cell or donor lymphocyte infusion donor (not recorded which). It is not recorded whose cells these are; they may come from a transplant donor. What was sequenced was blood, either unsorted or a sorted T cell fraction (not recorded which). The V gene is TRBV20-1, the J gene TRBJ1-5, with TRBD1 matching 10 bases. CDR3 sequence: CSAGKGQGVIQPQHF. The DNA of the CDR3 is TGCAGTGCTGGAAAAGGACAGGGGGTAATTCAGCCCCAGCATTTT.